The clone carrying this T cell receptor beta chain was observed many times. The data were taken from a study of Graves' ophthalmopathy and Graves' hyperthyroidism. Study-wide context: Upon initial diagnosis and before any treatment, peripheral blood was collected.

Exclusion applied to patients with other autoimmune diseases, uncontrolled infections, pregnancy or lactation. RNA transcripts provided the template for amplifying TCR beta CDR3 regions. Investigators did first-round RT-PCR with HTBI primers, then second-round multiplex PCR. One entry per CDR3 protein, called by TCRdb with MiXCR from the multiplex PCR reads. Here the sample spans around 400,000 distinct CDR3 sequences, approximately 16% being singletons. The CDR3 length is 16 residues. CDR1 and CDR2 from the germline V gene are SGDLS and YYNGEE. With 2 bases clipped from V and 0 bases from J, the junction kept 7 bases outside the gene matches.

Sequencing was carried out using peripheral blood. The TCR originated in a woman between 18 and 29 years old with Graves' ophthalmopathy. The chain has TRBV9 and TRBJ2-7; the match to TRBD1 covers 8 bases. The CDR3 is CASSVPGQVNSYEQYF. CDR3 DNA: TGTGCCAGCAGCGTCCCGGGACAGGTAAACTCCTACGAGCAGTACTTC.